Below are 13 T cell receptor beta chains sequenced from a single sample in a study of CD8 T cells in Susac syndrome. RNA was extracted with the RNeasy kit, and a quantity of roughly 0.5 to 1 ug was reverse transcribed using random hexamers. MiXCR was run by TCRdb on the immunoSEQ multiplex PCR reads, yielding one entry per CDR3 protein. This table holds under 200,000 distinct CDR3 sequences, around 95% found once. Sequencing was done on a sample of CD4+ T cells from PBMCs. Every receptor here comes from a human donor in good health.

The V gene is TRBV28, the J gene TRBJ1-5, with D unresolved. Trimming took 6 bases from V and 9 from J, leaving 12 bases between them. The CDR3 has 12 amino acids. CDR1 and CDR2 (germline): MDHEN, SYDVKM. The CDR3 DNA follows: TGTGCCAGCAGCACCCCTCGTCGGCCCCAGCATTTT. It encodes CASSTPRRPQHF.

This chain connects TRBV7-8 to TRBJ2-5, with unresolved D. From germline, CDR1 is SGHVS and CDR2 FQNEAQ. Trimming took off 7 bases at V and 2 bases at J, with 20 bases between the two ends. The CDR3 extends over 16 amino acids. CDR3 sequence: CASTRQSGRAQETQYF. DNA of the CDR3: TGTGCCAGCACCCGCCAATCGGGCAGAGCACAAGAGACCCAGTACTTC.

The chain couples TRBV5-4 to TRBJ1-1; no firm D call. Germline CDR1 is SGHNT and CDR2 is YYREEE (reference sequence). CDR3 length: 14 residues. The germline V and J ends were trimmed by 0 bases and 6 bases, with 12 bases remaining between them. CDR3 residues: CASSLARGFAEAFF. In DNA, the CDR3 is TGTGCCAGCAGCTTGGCTAGAGGGTTCGCTGAAGCTTTCTTT.

This clonotype occurred once. The rearrangement links TRBV5-1 to TRBJ2-5; 7 bases match TRBD2. The CDR3 totals 15 residues. J lost 5 bases, V lost 0 bases, and 7 bases had no gene match. The germline CDR1 and CDR2 sequences are SGHRS and YFSETQ. The chain's CDR3 is CASSLDGGGAETQYF. The CDR3 coding sequence is TGCGCCAGCAGCTTGGATGGCGGGGGAGCGGAGACCCAGTACTTC.

The rearrangement uses TRBV20-1 and TRBJ1-5; TRBD1 aligns across 9 bases. The CDR3 is 15 residues long. Per the germline V gene, CDR1 is DFQATT and CDR2 is SNEGSKA (reference sequence). Trimming at V came to 6 bases and at J to 1 base, leaving 7 bases not matched to a gene. The CDR3 region has the DNA TGCAGTGCAGGGACAGGGCTCAAAAGCAATCAGCCCCAGCATTTT. Translating gives CSAGTGLKSNQPQHF.

The chain uses TRBV7-9 and TRBJ1-1, with 8 bases matching TRBD1. The germline CDR1 and CDR2 sequences are SEHNR and FQNEAQ (reference sequence). The CDR3 has 14 amino acids. Trimming cost V 1 base and J 4 bases; bases outside gene matches: 2. For the CDR3, the DNA is TGTGCCAGCAGCTTAGGGACAGGGATCACTGAAGCTTTCTTT. Amino acid sequence: CASSLGTGITEAFF. The whole variable domain, remainder taken from reference TRBV7-9 and TRBJ1-1, is DTGVSQNPRHKITKRGQNVTFRCDPISEHNRLYWYRQTLGQGPEFLTYFQNEAQLEKSRLLSDRFSAERPKGSFSTLEIQRTEQGDSAMYLCASSLGTGITEAFFGQGTRLTVV.

This clonotype was seen once. The chain recombines TRBV6-1 with TRBJ2-5, with D possibly matching TRBD2 (5 bases). The V gene lost 4 bases and the J gene lost 4 bases, with 13 bases spanning the gap. The CDR3 length is 14 residues. In germline, CDR1 is MNHNS, CDR2 SASEGT. The CDR3 region is CASSGGLPPETQYF. The CDR3 region has the DNA TGTGCCAGCAGTGGCGGACTCCCCCCAGAGACCCAGTACTTC.

The rearrangement joins TRBV29-1 to TRBJ2-3, with 7 bases lining up with TRBD2. Germline lookup yields CDR1 SQVTM and CDR2 ANQGSEA. After removal of 3 bases from V and 0 bases from J, the junction contained 3 bases not matched to a gene. This CDR3 spans 14 amino acids. The CDR3: CSVDSGPSTDTQYF. In nucleotides, the CDR3 is TGCAGCGTTGATAGCGGGCCTAGCACAGATACGCAGTATTTT.

Only one count was recorded for this clonotype. The chain is built from TRBV5-1 and TRBJ2-1; no clear D. V was shortened by 4 bases and J by 0 bases, with 11 bases between the two germline ends. The CDR3 totals 15 residues. The germline V gene has CDR1 SGHRS and CDR2 YFSETQ. This CDR3 reads CASSTHLSSYNEQFF. The CDR3 coding sequence is TGCGCCAGCAGCACCCACCTCAGCTCCTACAATGAGCAGTTCTTC.

V is TRBV10-3 and J is TRBJ2-5, with D possibly being TRBD1 (5 bases). The CDR3 contains 14 residues. The germline gives CDR1 ENHRY, CDR2 SYGVKD. Deletions cut 3 bases from V and 5 bases from J, with 13 bases between. The CDR3 DNA reads TGTGCCATCAGTGATGAGACAGCCGTCGAGACCCAGTACTTC. This codes for CAISDETAVETQYF.

The chain uses TRBV20-1 and TRBJ2-1; D not certain. There are 13 residues in the CDR3. V lost 5 bases to trimming and J lost 4 bases, with 12 bases between them. Germline V CDR1 and CDR2: DFQATT, SNEGSKA (reference sequence). The CDR3 nucleotides read TGCAGTGCTGGTTTCACGGTTTACAATGAGCAGTTCTTC. Protein: CSAGFTVYNEQFF.

This clonotype occurred a few times. This chain joins TRBV7-3 and TRBJ1-1; D remains ambiguous. The CDR3 consists of 13 residues. Germline V gene sequence: CDR1 SGHTA, CDR2 FQGTGA. Between the trimmed V and J ends, which lost 4 bases and 1 base, there was a span of 7 bases. DNA of the CDR3: TGTGCCAGCAGCTGGTCCGGGAACACTGAAGCTTTCTTT. Its protein is CASSWSGNTEAFF.

The V gene is TRBV18, the J gene TRBJ2-1, with TRBD2 identical over 12 bases. The CDR3 is 15 amino acids. After removal of 3 bases from V and 6 bases from J, the junction contained 3 bases not matched to a gene. Germline V gives CDR1 KGHSH, CDR2 LQKENI. CDR3 nucleotide sequence: TGTGCCAGCTCACCCGGACTAGCGGGGCTCAATGAGCAGTTCTTC. It yields the protein CASSPGLAGLNEQFF.